This entry lists 16 T cell receptor beta chains sequenced from one sample in a study of blood T cell repertoires in COVID-19. Sequencing was performed with immunoSEQ multiplex PCR; in TCRdb, only in-frame clones are kept and a portion is missing. The repertoire holds some 260,000 clones, with 84% as singletons. Specimen: PBMCs or T cells enriched from blood (not recorded which). The receptors come from a young man with acute COVID-19.

This clone was seen a few times. The chain employs TRBV19 and TRBJ1-5; D not certain. Germline-derived CDR1 and CDR2 are LNHDA and SQIVND (reference sequence). Between the trimmed V and J ends, which lost 9 bases and 1 base, there was a span of 16 bases. The CDR3 spans 15 residues. The CDR3 reads CASNPTGRSNQPQHF. CDR3 bases: TGTGCCAGCAACCCCACGGGGAGAAGCAATCAGCCCCAGCATTTT.

This clone was observed a single time. This sequence joins TRBV11-3 and TRBJ2-1; 7 nucleotides align to TRBD2. The germline gives CDR1 SGHNT, CDR2 YENEEA. The CDR3 covers 15 residues. Trimming took 5 bases from V and 6 from J; bases not matched to a gene: 10. CDR3: CASSLLTSLGNEQFF. The DNA for the CDR3 is TGTGCCAGCAGCCTCTTGACTAGCTTGGGCAATGAGCAGTTCTTC.

CDR3 sequence reads: CASSYSRQDFTDTQYF. DNA for the CDR3: TGTGCCAGCAGTTACTCCCGACAGGACTTCACAGATACGCAGTATTTT. The chain is built from TRBV6-5 and TRBJ2-3, with D tentatively TRBD1 (6 bases). Germline values: CDR1 MNHEY, CDR2 SVGAGI. The CDR3 totals 16 residues. Trimming left V 0 bases short and J 2 bases short, with 12 bases between.

This chain joins TRBV2 and TRBJ2-5; 7 bases agree with TRBD1. V gave up 8 bases and J gave up 6 bases; unmatched junction bases: 9. The CDR3 runs 13 residues. The germline V gene has CDR1 SNHLY and CDR2 FYNNEI. This CDR3 reads CASGRQGAQTQYF. For the CDR3, the DNA is TGTGCCAGCGGACGACAGGGCGCTCAGACCCAGTACTTC.

This clone was found once. The junction departs from germline at one end; a sequencing error may be responsible. The chain links TRBV5-1 to TRBJ2-5; either TRBD1 or TRBD2 may supply D (6 bases each). CDR3 length: 15 residues. Germline V gives CDR1 SGHRS, CDR2 YFSETQ. The CDR3, as DNA: TGTGCCAGCAGCTTGGGGGGCGGGGTCCAAGAGACCCAGTACTTC. Its translation: CASSLGGGVQETQYF.

V is TRBV28 and J is TRBJ2-3, with 7 bases identical to TRBD2. The V gene's germline CDR1 is MDHEN and CDR2 SYDVKM. CDR3 length: 17 residues. After removal of 2 bases from V and 3 bases from J, the junction contained 11 bases not matched to a gene. The DNA of the CDR3 is TGTGCCAGCAGTTTAGGAATGGGGGGGGGTCGGACAGATACGCAGTATTTT. Amino acid sequence: CASSLGMGGGRTDTQYF.

V gene TRBV6-5 combines with J gene TRBJ1-5; TRBD1 agrees at 7 bases. V lost 4 bases and J lost 2; bases outside the gene matches: 5. This CDR3 comprises 15 residues. Germline lookup yields CDR1 MNHEY and CDR2 SVGAGI. The CDR3 loop reads CASSFDRVGNQPQHF. The CDR3 DNA sequence: TGTGCCAGCAGTTTCGACAGGGTGGGCAATCAGCCCCAGCATTTT.

The J gene is TRBJ1-1, the V gene TRBV6-5; a possible D gene is TRBD1 (5 bases). V lost 6 bases, J lost 4 bases, and 15 bases lay in between. The CDR3 has 14 amino acids. Germline lookup yields CDR1 MNHEY and CDR2 SVGAGI. The CDR3 is CASRSRPGGTEAFF. CDR3 bases: TGTGCCAGCAGATCCCGCCCGGGGGGCACTGAAGCTTTCTTT.

This clone turned up a few times. This chain uses TRBV19 with TRBJ1-2, with D uncertain. From germline, CDR1 is LNHDA and CDR2 SQIVND (reference sequence). The CDR3 spans 13 residues. Trimming took 3 bases from V and 4 from J, leaving 9 bases between them. This chain's CDR3 is CASSILGIYGYTF. The DNA for the CDR3 is TGTGCCAGTAGTATTCTAGGTATCTATGGCTACACCTTC.

This clone was picked up a small number of times. J is TRBJ1-2 and V is TRBV6-5, with 7 bases that match TRBD1. V was clipped by 6 bases and J by 3 bases; unmatched bases: 10. The CDR3 length is 15 residues. Germline assignment: CDR1 MNHEY and CDR2 SVGAGI. CDR3 sequence: CASSPREGQYYGYTF. The CDR3 DNA reads as TGTGCCAGCAGCCCCCGGGAGGGACAGTACTATGGCTACACCTTC.

V usage is TRBV28 and J usage is TRBJ1-1; tentative D call: TRBD1 (5 bases). The CDR3 loop spans 16 amino acids. The germline V gene encodes CDR1 MDHEN and CDR2 SYDVKM. With 7 bases removed from V and 5 bases from J, the gap between germline ends came to 23 bases. CDR3: CASTAGPGGFWTEAFF. CDR3 nucleotide sequence: TGTGCCAGCACCGCAGGCCCCGGGGGATTTTGGACTGAAGCTTTCTTT. Complete variable domain (other parts from reference TRBV28 and TRBJ1-1): DVKVTQSSRYLVKRTGEKVFLECVQDMDHENMFWYRQDPGLGLRLIYFSYDVKMKEKGDIPEGYSVSREKKERFSLILESASTNQTSMYLCASTAGPGGFWTEAFFGQGTRLTVV.

This chain connects TRBV6-2 or TRBV6-3 to TRBJ2-7, with D possibly matching TRBD2 (5 bases). Trimming cost V 2 bases and J 5 bases, with 10 bases left between them. The CDR3 consists of 13 residues. The germline V gene has CDR1 MNHEY and CDR2 SVGEGT. CDR3 residues: CASSYQAGNEQYV. The DNA of the CDR3 is TGTGCCAGCAGTTACCAGGCCGGGAACGAGCAGTACGTC.

V gene TRBV15 combines with J gene TRBJ1-1, with 7 bases aligning to TRBD1. The CDR3 covers 17 residues. The V segment lost 0 bases and the J segment 1 base; nucleotides outside the gene matches: 8. Germline lookup yields CDR1 LNHNV and CDR2 YYDKDF (reference sequence). The CDR3 sequence: CATSRDPQGVTNTEAFF. The CDR3 DNA reads TGTGCCACCAGCAGAGATCCCCAGGGGGTAACGAACACTGAAGCTTTCTTT.

The rearrangement uses TRBV4-3 and TRBJ2-5; D unresolved. V was cut by 0 bases and J by 0 bases, with 8 bases left in between. Germline CDR1 reads LGHNA; CDR2 reads YSLEER. CDR3 size: 15 residues. DNA of the CDR3: TGCGCCAGCAGCCAAGATCGCACAGACCAAGAGACCCAGTACTTC. This gives the protein CASSQDRTDQETQYF.

This chain joins TRBV7-2 and TRBJ1-1; D gene unclear. CDR1 and CDR2 from the germline V gene are SGHTA and FQGNSA. This CDR3 is built from 15 residues. The V end was cut by 1 base, the J end by 3 bases, with 12 bases between. This CDR3 is CASSLDNFGHTEAFF. The CDR3 bases are TGTGCCAGCAGCTTAGATAACTTTGGGCACACTGAAGCTTTCTTT.

This clone was detected once. V is TRBV7-9 and J is TRBJ1-2, with TRBD1 matching over 12 bases. Germline CDR1 reads SEHNR; CDR2 reads FQNEAQ (reference sequence). J was trimmed by 6 bases and V by 7 bases; bases with no gene match: 18. The CDR3 loop spans 18 amino acids. The chain's CDR3 is CASIQTGTGGAILNGYTF. The CDR3 DNA follows: TGTGCCAGCATCCAAACCGGGACAGGGGGCGCGATCCTTAATGGCTACACCTTC. The full variable domain, rest sourced from reference TRBV7-9 and TRBJ1-2, is DTGVSQNPRHKITKRGQNVTFRCDPISEHNRLYWYRQTLGQGPEFLTYFQNEAQLEKSRLLSDRFSAERPKGSFSTLEIQRTEQGDSAMYLCASIQTGTGGAILNGYTFGSGTRLTVV.